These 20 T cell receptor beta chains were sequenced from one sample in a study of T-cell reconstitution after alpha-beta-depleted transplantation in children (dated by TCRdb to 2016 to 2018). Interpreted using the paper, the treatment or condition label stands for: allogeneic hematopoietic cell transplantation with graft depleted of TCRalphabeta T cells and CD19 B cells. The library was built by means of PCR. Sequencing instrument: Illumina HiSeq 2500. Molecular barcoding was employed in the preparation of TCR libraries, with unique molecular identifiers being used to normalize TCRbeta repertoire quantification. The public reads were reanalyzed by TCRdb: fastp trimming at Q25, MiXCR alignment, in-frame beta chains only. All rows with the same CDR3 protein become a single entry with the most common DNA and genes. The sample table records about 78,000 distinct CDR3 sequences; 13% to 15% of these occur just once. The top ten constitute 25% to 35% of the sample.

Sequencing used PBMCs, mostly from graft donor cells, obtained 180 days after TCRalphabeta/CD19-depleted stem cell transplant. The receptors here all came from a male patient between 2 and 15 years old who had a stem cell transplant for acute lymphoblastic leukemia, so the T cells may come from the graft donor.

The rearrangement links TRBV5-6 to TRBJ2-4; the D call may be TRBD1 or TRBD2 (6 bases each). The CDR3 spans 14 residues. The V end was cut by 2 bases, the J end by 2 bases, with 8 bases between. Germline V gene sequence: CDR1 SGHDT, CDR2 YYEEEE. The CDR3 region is CASSLGGTKNIQYF. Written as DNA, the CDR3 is TGTGCCAGCAGCTTAGGGGGGACCAAAAACATTCAGTACTTC.

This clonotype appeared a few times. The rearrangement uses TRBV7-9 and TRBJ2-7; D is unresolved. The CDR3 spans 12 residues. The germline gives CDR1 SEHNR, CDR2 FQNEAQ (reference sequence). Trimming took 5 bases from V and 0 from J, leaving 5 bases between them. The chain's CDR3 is CASSPRSYEQYF. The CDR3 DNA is TGTGCCAGCAGCCCCCGCTCCTACGAGCAGTACTTC.

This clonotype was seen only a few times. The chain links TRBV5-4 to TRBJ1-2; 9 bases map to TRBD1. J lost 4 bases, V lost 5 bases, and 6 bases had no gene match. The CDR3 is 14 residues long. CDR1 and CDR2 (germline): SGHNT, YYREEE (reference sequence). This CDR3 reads CASRRTGVVYGYTF. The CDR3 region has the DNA TGTGCCAGCAGACGGACAGGGGTGGTCTATGGCTACACCTTC.

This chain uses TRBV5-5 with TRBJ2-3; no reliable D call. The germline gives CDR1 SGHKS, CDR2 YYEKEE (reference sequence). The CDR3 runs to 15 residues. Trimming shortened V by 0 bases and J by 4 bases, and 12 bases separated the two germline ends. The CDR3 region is CASSLVHAGSDTQYF. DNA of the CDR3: TGTGCCAGCAGCTTGGTCCACGCCGGCTCAGATACGCAGTATTTT.

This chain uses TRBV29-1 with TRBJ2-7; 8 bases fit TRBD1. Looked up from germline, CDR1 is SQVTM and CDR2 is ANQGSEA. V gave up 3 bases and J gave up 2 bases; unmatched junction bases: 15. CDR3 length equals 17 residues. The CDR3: CSVDAGGDVRGPYEQYF. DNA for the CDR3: TGCAGCGTTGACGCAGGGGGCGACGTCCGAGGTCCCTACGAGCAGTACTTC.

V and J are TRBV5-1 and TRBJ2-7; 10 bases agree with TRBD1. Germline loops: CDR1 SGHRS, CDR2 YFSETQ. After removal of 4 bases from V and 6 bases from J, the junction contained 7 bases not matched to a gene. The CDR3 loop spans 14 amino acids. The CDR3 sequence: CASSTWDRGSEQYF. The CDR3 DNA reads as TGCGCCAGCAGCACCTGGGACAGGGGAAGCGAGCAGTACTTC.

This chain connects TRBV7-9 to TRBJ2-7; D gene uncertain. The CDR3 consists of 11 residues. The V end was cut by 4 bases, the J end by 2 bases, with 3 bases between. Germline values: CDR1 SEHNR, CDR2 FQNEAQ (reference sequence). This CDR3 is CASSSAYEQYF. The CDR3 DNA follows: TGTGCCAGCAGCTCCGCCTACGAGCAGTACTTC.

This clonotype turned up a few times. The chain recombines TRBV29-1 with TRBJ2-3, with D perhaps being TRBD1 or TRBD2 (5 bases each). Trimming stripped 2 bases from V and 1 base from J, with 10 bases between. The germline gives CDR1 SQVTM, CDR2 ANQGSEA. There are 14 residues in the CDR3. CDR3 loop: CSVERDLRTDTQYF. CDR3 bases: TGCAGCGTTGAAAGGGACCTCCGCACAGATACGCAGTATTTT.

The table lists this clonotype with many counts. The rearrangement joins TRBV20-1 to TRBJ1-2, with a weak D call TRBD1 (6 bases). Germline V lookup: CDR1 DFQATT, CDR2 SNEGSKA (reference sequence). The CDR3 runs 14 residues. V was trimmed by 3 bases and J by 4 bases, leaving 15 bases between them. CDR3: CSARGGRTFYGYTF. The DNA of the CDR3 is TGCAGTGCTAGGGGGGGCCGAACCTTCTATGGCTACACCTTC.

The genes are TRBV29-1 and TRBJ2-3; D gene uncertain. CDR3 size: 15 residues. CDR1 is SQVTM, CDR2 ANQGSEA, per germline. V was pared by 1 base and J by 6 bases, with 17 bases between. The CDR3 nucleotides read TGCAGCGTTGAAGGTGGGGTAGCCCGAACCGATACGCAGTATTTT. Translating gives CSVEGGVARTDTQYF.

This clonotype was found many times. The CDR3 here is CSANPPSGRAEETQYF. CDR3 bases: TGCAGTGCTAATCCCCCTAGCGGGAGGGCAGAAGAGACCCAGTACTTC. This chain joins TRBV20-1 and TRBJ2-5; 12 positions match TRBD2. V shed 4 bases, J shed 3 bases, and the junction held 9 bases outside the gene matches. The CDR3 sequence is 16 residues long. Germline assignment: CDR1 DFQATT and CDR2 SNEGSKA (reference sequence).

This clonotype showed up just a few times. CDR3 in DNA: TGCAGTGCTAGAGAACAGGGAATGGAGACCCAGTACTTC. Its protein product is CSAREQGMETQYF. This chain joins TRBV20-1 and TRBJ2-5; tentative D call: TRBD1 (6 bases). Trimming took 0 bases from V and 5 from J, leaving 10 bases between them. CDR3 length equals 13 residues. Germline CDR1 and CDR2: DFQATT and SNEGSKA (reference sequence).

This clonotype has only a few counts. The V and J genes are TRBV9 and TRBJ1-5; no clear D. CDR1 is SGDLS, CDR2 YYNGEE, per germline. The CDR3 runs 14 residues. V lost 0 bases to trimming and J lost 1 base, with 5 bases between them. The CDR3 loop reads CASSVGSSNQPQHF. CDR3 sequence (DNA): TGTGCCAGCAGCGTAGGGTCCAGCAATCAGCCCCAGCATTTT.

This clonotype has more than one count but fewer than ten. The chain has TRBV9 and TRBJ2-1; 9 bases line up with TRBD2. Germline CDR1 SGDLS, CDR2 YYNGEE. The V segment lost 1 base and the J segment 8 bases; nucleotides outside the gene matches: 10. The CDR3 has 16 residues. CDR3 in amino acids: CASSVWGGRAGDEQFF. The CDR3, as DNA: TGTGCCAGCAGCGTATGGGGCGGGAGGGCCGGGGATGAGCAGTTCTTC. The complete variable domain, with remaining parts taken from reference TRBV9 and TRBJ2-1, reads DSGVTQTPKHLITATGQRVTLRCSPRSGDLSVYWYQQSLDQGLQFLIQYYNGEERAKGNILERFSAQQFPDLHSELNLSSLELGDSALYFCASSVWGGRAGDEQFFGPGTRLTVL.

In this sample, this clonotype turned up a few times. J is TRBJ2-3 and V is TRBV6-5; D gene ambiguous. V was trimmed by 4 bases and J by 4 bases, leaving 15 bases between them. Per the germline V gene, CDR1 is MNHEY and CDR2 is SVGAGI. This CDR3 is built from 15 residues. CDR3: CASSWSPQGADTQYF. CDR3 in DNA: TGTGCCAGCAGTTGGAGCCCCCAAGGAGCAGATACGCAGTATTTT.

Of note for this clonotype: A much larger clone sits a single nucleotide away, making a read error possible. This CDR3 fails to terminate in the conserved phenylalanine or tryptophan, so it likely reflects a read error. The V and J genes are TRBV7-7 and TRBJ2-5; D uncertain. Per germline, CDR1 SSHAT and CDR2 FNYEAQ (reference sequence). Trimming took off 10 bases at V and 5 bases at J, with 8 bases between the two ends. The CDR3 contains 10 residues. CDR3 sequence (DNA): TGTGCCACTCCTGGGGAGACCCAGTACTTG. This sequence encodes CATPGETQYL.

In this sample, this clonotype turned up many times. The CDR3 spells CSARGLAGGDTQYF. Here the CDR3 DNA reads TGCAGTGCTAGAGGCCTAGCGGGAGGAGATACGCAGTATTTT. The V call is TRBV20-1, the J call TRBJ2-3, with 11 bases aligning to TRBD2. This CDR3 comprises 14 residues. CDR1 DFQATT and CDR2 SNEGSKA come from the germline V gene (reference sequence). J was trimmed by 5 bases and V by 1 base; bases with no gene match: 2.

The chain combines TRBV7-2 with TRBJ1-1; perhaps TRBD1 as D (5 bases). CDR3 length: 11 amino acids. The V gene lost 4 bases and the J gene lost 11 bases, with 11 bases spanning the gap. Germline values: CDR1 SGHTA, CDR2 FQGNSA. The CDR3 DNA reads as TGTGCCAGCAGCTCGGGACCGAGGGCTTTCTTT. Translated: CASSSGPRAFF.

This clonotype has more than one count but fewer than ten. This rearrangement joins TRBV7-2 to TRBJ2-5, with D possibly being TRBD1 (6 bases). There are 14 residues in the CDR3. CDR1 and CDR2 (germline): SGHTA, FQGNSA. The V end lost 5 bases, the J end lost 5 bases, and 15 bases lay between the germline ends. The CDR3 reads CASSARDTRETQYF. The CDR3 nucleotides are TGTGCCAGCAGCGCAAGGGACACTCGGGAGACCCAGTACTTC.

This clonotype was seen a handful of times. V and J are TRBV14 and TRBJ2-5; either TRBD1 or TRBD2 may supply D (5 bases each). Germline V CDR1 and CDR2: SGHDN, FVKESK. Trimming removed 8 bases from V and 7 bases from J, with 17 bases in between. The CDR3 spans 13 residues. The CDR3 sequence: CASRDLLSGTQYF. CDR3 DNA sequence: TGTGCCAGCCGGGACCTTCTTTCTGGGACCCAGTACTTC.